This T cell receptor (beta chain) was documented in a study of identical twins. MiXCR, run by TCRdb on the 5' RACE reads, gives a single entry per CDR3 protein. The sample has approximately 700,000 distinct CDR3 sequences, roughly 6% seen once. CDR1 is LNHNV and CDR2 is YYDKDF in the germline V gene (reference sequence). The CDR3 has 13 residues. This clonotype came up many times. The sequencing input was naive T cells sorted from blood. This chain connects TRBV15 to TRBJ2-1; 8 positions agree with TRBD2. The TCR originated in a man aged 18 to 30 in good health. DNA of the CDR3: TGTGCTCTGGCGGGGGGAAACTACAATGAGCAGTTCTTC. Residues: CALAGGNYNEQFF.